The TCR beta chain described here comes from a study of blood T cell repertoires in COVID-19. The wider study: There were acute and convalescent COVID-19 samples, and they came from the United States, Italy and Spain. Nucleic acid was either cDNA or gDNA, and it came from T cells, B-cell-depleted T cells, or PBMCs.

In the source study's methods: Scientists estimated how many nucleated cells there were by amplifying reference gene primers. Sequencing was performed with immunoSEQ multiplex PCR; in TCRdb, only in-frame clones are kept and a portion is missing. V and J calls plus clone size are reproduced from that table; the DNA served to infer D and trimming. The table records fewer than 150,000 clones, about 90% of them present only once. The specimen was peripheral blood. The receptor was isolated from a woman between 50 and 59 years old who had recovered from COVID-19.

This chain's CDR3 is CASGGGRKETQYF. In nucleotides, the CDR3 is TGTGCCAGCGGGGGAGGGAGAAAAGAGACCCAGTACTTC. This sequence joins TRBV7-9 and TRBJ2-5; 7 bases fit TRBD2. This CDR3 is built from 13 residues. In germline, CDR1 is SEHNR, CDR2 FQNEAQ (reference sequence). The J segment lost 3 bases and the V segment lost 8 bases, leaving 6 bases of the junction unmatched.